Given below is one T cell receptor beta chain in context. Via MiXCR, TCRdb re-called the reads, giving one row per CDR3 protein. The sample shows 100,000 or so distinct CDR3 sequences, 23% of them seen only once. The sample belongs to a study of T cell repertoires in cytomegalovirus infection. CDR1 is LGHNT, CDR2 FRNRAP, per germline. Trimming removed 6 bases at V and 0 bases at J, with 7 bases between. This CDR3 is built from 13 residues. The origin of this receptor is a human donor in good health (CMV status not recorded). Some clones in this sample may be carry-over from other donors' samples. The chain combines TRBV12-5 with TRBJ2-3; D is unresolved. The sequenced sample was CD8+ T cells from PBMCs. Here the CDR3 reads CASGLTSTDTQYF. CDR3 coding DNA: TGTGCTAGTGGCCTGACTAGCACAGATACGCAGTATTTT.